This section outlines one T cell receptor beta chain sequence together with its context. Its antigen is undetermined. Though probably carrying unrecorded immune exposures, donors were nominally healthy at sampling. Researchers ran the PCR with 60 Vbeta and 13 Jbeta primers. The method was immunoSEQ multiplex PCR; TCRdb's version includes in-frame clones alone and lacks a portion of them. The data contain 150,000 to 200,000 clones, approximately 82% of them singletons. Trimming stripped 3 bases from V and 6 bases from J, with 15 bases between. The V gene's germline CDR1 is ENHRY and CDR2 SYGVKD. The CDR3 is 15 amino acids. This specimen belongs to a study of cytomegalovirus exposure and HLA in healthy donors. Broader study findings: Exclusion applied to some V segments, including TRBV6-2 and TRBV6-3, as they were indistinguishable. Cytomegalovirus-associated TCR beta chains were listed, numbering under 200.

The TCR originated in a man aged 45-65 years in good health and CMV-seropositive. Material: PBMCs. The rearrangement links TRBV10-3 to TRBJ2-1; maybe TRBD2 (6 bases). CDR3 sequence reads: CAISDSGGKGNEQFF. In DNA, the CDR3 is TGTGCCATCAGTGATTCCGGGGGAAAGGGCAATGAGCAGTTCTTC.